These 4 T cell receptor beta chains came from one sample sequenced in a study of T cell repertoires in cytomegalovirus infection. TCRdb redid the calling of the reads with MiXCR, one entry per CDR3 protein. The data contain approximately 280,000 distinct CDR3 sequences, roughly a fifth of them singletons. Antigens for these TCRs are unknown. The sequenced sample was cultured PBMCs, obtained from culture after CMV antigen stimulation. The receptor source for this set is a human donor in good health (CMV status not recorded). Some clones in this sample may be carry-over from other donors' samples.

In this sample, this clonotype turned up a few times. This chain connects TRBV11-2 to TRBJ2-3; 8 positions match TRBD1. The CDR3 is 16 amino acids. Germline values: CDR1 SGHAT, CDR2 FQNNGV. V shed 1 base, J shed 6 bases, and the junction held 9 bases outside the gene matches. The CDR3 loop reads CASSLVYRGVGDTQYF. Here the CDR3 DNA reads TGTGCCAGCAGCTTAGTTTACAGGGGGGTAGGCGATACGCAGTATTTT.

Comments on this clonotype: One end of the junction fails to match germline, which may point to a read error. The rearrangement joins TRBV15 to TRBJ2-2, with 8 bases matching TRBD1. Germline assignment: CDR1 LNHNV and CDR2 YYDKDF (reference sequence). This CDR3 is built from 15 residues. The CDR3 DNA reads TGTGCCACCGGAACCGGGACAGGTCACACCGGGGCGCTGTTTTTT. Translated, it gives CATGTGTGHTGALFF.

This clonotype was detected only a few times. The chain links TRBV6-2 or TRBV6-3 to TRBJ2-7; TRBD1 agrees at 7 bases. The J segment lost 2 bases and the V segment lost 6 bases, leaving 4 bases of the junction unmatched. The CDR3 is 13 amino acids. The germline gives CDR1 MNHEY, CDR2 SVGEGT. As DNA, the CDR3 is TGTGCCAGCAGAGCGACAGGGCCCTACGAGCAGTACGTC. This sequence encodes CASRATGPYEQYV.

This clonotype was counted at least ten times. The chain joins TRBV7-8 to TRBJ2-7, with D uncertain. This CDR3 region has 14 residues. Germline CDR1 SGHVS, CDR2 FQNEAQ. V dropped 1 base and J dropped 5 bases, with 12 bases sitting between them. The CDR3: CASSLVEHGNEQYF. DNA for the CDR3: TGTGCCAGCAGCTTAGTAGAACACGGAAACGAGCAGTACTTC. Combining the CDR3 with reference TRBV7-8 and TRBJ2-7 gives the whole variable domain GAGVSQSPRYKVAKRGQDVALRCDPISGHVSLFWYQQALGQGPEFLTYFQNEAQLDKSGLPSDRFFAERPEGSVSTLKIQRTQQEDSAVYLCASSLVEHGNEQYFGPGTRLTVT.